Sequencing of this TCR beta chain was carried out in a study of CD8 T cells in Susac syndrome. The CDR3 has 14 residues. With 6 bases clipped from V and 5 bases from J, the junction kept 8 bases outside the gene matches. Germline CDR1 and CDR2: DFQATT and SNEGSKA (reference sequence). Healthy donors served as age- and sex-matched controls. When the RNA was reverse transcribed, random hexamers were used with an input of roughly 0.5 to 1 ug. MiXCR, applied by TCRdb to the immunoSEQ multiplex PCR reads, yields one record per CDR3 protein. The table records roughly 200,000 distinct CDR3 sequences, roughly 95% of them present only once. Of note for this clonotype: The antigen remains undetermined.

Findings of the study overall: The relatively small number of individuals in the TCR sequencing and HLA analysis was acknowledged by the study.

The chain employs TRBV20-1 and TRBJ2-7, with 12 bases lining up with TRBD2. The sample was CD4+ T cells from PBMCs. This clonotype was sampled from a human donor in good health. The CDR3, as DNA: TGCAGTGCCGCCGGACTAGCGGGGACCCACGAGCAGTACTTC. Protein sequence: CSAAGLAGTHEQYF.